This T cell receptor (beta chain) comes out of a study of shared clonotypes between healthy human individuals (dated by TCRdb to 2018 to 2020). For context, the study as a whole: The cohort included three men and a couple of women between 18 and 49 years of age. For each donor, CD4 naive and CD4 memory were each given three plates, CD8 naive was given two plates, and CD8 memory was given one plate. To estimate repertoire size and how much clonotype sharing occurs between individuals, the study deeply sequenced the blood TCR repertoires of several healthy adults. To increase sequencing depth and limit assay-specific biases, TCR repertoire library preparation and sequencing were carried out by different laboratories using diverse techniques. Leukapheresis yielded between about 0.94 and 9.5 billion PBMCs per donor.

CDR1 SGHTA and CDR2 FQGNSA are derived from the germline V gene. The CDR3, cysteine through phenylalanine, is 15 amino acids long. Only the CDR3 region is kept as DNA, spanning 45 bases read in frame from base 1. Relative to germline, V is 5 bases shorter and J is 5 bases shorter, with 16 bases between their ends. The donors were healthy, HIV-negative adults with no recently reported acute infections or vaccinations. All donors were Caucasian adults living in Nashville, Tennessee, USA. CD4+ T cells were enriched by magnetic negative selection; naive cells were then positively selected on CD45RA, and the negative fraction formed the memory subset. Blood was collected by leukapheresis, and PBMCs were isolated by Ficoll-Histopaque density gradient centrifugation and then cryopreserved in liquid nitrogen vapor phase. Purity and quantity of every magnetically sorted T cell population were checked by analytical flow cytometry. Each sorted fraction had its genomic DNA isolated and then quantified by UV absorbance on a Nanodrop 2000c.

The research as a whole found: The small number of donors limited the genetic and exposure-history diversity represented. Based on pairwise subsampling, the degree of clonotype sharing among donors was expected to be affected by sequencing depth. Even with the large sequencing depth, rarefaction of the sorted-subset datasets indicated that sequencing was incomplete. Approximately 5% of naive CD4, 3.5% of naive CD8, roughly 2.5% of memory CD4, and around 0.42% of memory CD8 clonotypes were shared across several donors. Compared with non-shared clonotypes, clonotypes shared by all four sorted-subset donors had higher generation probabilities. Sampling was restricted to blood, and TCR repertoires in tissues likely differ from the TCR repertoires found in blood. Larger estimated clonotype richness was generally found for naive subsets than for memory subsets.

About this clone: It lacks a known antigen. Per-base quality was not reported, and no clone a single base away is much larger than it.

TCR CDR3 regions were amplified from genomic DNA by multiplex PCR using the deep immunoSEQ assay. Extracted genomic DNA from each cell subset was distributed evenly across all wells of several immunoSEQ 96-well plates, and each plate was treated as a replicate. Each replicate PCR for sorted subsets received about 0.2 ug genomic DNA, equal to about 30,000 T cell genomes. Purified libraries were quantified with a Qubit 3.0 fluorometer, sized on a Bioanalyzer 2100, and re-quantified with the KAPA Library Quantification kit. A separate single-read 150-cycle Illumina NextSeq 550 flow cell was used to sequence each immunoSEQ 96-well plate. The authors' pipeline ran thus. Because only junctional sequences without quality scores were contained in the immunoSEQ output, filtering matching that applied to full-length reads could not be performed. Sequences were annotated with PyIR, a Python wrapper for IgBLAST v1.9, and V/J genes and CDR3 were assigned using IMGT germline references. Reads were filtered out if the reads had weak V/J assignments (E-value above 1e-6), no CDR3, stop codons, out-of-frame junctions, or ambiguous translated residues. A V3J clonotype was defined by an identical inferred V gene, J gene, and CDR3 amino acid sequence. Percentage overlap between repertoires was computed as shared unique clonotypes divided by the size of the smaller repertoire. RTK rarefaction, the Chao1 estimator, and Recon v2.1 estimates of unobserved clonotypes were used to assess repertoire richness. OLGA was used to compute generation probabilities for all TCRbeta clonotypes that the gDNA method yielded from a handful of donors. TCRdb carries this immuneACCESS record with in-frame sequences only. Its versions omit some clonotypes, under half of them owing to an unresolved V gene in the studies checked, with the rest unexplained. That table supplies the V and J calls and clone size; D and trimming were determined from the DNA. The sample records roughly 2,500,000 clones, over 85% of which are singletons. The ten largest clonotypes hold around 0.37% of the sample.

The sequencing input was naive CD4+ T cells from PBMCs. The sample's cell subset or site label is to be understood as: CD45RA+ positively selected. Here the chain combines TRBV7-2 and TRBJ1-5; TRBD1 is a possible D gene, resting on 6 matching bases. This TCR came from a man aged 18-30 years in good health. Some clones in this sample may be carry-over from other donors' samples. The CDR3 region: CASSRGQLPDQPQHF. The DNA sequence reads TGTGCCAGCAGCCGAGGACAGTTGCCTGATCAGCCCCAGCATTTT. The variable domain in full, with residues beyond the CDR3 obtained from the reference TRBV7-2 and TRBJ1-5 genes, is GAGVSQSPSNKVTEKGKDVELRCDPISGHTALYWYRQSLGQGLEFLIYFQGNSAPDKSGLPSDRFSAERTGGSVSTLTIQRTQQEDSAVYLCASSRGQLPDQPQHFGDGTRLSIL.